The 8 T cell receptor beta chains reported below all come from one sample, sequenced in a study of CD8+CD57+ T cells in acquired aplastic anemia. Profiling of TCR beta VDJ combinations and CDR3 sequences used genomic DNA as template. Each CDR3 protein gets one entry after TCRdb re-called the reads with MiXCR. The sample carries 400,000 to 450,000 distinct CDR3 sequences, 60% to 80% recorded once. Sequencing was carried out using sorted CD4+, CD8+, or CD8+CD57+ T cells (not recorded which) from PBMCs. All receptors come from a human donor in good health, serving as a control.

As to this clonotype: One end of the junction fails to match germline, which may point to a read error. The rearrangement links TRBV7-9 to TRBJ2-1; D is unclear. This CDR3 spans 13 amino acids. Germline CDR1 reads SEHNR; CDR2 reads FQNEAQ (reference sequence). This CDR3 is CASSLGSNNEQFF. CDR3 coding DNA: TGCGCCAGCAGCTTAGGCTCGAACAACGAGCAGTTCTTC.

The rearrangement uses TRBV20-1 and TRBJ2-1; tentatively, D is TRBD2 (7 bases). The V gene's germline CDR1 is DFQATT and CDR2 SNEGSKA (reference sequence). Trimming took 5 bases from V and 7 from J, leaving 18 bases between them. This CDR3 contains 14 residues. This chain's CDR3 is CSAQVRGGFNEQFF. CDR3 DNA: TGCAGTGCTCAAGTCCGCGGGGGCTTTAATGAGCAGTTCTTC.

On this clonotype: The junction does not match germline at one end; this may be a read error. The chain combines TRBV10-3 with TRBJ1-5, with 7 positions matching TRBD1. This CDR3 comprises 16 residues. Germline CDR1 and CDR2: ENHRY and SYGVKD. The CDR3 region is CAISILSDRTHETQFF. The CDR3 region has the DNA TGTGCCATTAGTATTCTCTCGGACAGGACCCATGAGACCCAGTTTTTT.

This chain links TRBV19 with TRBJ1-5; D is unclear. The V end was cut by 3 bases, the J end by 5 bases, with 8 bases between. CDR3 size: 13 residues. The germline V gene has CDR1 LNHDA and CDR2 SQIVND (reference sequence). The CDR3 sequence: CASSIADDQPQHF. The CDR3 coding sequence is TGTGCCAGTAGTATCGCAGATGATCAGCCCCAGCATTTT.

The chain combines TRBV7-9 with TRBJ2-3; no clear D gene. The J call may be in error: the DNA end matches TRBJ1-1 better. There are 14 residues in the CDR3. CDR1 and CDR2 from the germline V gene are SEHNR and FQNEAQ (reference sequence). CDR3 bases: TGTGCCAGCAGCGTCGGTGGGAGGTACACTACAGCTTTCTTT. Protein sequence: CASSVGGRYTTAFF.

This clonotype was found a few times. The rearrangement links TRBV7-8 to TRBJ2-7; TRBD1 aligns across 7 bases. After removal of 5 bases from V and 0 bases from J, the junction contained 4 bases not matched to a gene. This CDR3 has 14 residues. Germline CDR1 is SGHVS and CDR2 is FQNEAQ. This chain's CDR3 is CASSEGDSSYEQYV. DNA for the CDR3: TGTGCCAGCAGCGAGGGGGACAGCTCCTACGAGCAGTACGTC.

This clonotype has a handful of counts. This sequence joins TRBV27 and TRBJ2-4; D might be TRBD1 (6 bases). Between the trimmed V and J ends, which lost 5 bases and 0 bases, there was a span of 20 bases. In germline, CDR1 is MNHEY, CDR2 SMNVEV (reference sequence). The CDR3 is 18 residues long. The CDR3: CASSIYTGNRGAKNIQYF. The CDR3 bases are TGTGCCAGCAGTATATATACAGGGAATCGAGGAGCCAAAAACATTCAGTACTTC.

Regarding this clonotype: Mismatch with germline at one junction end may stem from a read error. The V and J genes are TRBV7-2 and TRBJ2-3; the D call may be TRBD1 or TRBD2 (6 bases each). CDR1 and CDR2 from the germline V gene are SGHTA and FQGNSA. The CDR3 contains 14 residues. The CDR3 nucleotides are TGTGCCAGCAGCTCGGGGGCCTCCTCAAAAGAGACCCAGTTT. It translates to CASSSGASSKETQF.